The source of this TCR beta chain is a study of regulatory T cells in long-lasting Graves disease. Notes on the study in general: Thyroid tissue was not sampled; only peripheral blood was. Persistent disease samples used TRBV28, TRBJ1-2 and TRBJ2-5 preferentially.

The CDR3 spans 15 residues. The J segment lost 4 bases and the V segment lost 4 bases, leaving 7 bases of the junction unmatched. CDR1 and CDR2 from the germline V gene are MNHEY and SVGEGT. Arm-PCR with iRepertoire HTBI primers amplified the CDR3 regions for these TCR beta libraries. TCRdb reanalysed the multiplex PCR reads using MiXCR and keeps one entry per CDR3 protein. In the table there are 360,000 or so distinct CDR3 sequences, roughly 24% of which are singletons. Indicated time point: persistent/refractory GD, antithyroid drugs over 5 years with positive TRAb. RNA extracted from PBMCs served as the sequencing template. Worth noting for this clonotype: Antigen specificity is unknown.

The chain couples TRBV6-2 or TRBV6-3 to TRBJ2-7; 10 positions match TRBD1. The source is a woman in her forties with Graves disease. The specimen was peripheral blood mononuclear cells (PBMCs), collected when the disease was refractory, from a patient treated with antithyroid drugs. CDR3 nucleotide sequence: TGTGCCAGCAGTTCGCCGGACAGGGGGTCGTACGAGCAGTACTTC. It encodes CASSSPDRGSYEQYF.